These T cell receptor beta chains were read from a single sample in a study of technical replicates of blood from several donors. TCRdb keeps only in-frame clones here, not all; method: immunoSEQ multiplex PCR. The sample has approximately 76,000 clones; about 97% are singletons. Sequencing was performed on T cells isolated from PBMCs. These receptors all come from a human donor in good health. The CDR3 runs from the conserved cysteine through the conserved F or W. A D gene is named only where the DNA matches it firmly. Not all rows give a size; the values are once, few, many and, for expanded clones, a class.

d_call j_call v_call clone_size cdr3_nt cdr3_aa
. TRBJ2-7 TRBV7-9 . TGTGCCAGCAGCTTTACCGACAGAGACGAGCAGTACTTC CASSFTDRDEQYF
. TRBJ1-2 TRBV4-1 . TGCGCCAGCAGGGGGATTGCGGGGCCTAGGGGCTACACCTTC CASRGIAGPRGYTF
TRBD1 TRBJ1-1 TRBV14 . TGTGCCAGCAGCCAAAGGACAGGGGGCACTGAAGCTTTCTTT CASSQRTGGTEAFF
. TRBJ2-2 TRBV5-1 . TGCGCCAGCAGCTTGAGAGACTCGACCGGGGAGCTGTTTTTT CASSLRDSTGELFF
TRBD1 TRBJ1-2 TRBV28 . TGTGCCAGCTCAAGGACGGCAGGGGGTGGCTACACCTTC CASSRTAGGGYTF
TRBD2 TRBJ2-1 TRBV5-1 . TGCGCCAGCAGCTTGGGTACGGGGGGGTTCTATCATGAGCAGTTCTTC CASSLGTGGFYHEQFF
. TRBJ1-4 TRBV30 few TGTGCCTGTAATTTTAATGAAAAACTGTTTTTT CACNFNEKLFF
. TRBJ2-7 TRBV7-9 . TGTGCCAGCAGCTTGCAGCGGATGTCCTACGAGCAGTACTTC CASSLQRMSYEQYF
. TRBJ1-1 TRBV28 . TGTGCCAGCAGGCCCCCAGGGTTGTCAGCGCAGGAAGCTTTCTTT CASRPPGLSAQEAFF
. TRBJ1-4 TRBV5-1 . TGCGCCAGCAGCTTGAGCAGGGCCACTAATGAAAAACTGTTTTTT CASSLSRATNEKLFF
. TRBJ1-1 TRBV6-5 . TGTGCCAGCAGTCAAACACAGGATTTTGAAGCTTTCTTT CASSQTQDFEAFF
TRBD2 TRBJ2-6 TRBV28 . TGTGCCAGCAGGATTAGCGGGATCTACTCTGGGGCCAACGTCCTGACTTTC CASRISGIYSGANVLTF